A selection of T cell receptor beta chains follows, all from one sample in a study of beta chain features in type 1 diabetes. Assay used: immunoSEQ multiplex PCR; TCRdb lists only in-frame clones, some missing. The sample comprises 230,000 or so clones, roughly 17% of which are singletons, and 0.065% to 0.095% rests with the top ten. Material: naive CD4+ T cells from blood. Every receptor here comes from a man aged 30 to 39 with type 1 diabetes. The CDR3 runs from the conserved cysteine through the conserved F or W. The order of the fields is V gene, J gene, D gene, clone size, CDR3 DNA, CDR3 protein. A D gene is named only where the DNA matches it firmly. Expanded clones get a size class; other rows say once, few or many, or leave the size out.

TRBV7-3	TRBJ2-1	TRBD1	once	TGTGCCAGCAGCTCGACAGGGTCGTACAATGAGCAGTTCTTC	CASSSTGSYNEQFF
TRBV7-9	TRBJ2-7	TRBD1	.	TGTGCCAGCAGGTCTGGACAGGACTCCTCCTACGAGCAGTACTTC	CASRSGQDSSYEQYF
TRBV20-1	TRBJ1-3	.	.	TGCAGTGCTAGAGATCAGGGGCAATATATTTTT	CSARDQGQYIF
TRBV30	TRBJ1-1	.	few	TGTGCCTGGTGGTGGAGGGGACACCCTAGGGCTGAAGCTTTCTTT	CAWWWRGHPRAEAFF
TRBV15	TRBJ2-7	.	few	TGTGCCACCAGCAGATCCTACGAGCAGTACTTC	CATSRSYEQYF
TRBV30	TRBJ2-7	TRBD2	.	TGTGCCTGGAGTGTATTTAGCGGGAGTGTATACGAGCAGTACTTC	CAWSVFSGSVYEQYF
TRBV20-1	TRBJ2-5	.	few	TGCAGTGCTAGAGTCGAGACCCAGTACTTC	CSARVETQYF
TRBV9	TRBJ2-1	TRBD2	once	TGTGCCAGCAGCGAGACTAGCGGGAGGTCTTTCGAGCAGTTCTTC	CASSETSGRSFEQFF
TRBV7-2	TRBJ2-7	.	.	TGTGCCAGCAGCCCCAGAGGCCCTGACGAGCAGTACTTC	CASSPRGPDEQYF
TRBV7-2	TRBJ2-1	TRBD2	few	TGTGCCAGCATCCTATATAGCGGGAGGACCAATGAGCAGTTCTTC	CASILYSGRTNEQFF
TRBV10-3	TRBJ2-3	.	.	TGTGCCATCAGTGACGGGAGTAACGCAGATACGCAGTATTTT	CAISDGSNADTQYF
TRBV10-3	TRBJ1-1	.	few	TGTGCCATCAGTGAGAGGGTCACTGAAGCTTTCTTT	CAISERVTEAFF
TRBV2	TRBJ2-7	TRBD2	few	TGTGCCAGCAGGGCACTAGCGGCACCTAGCTACGAGCAGTACTTC	CASRALAAPSYEQYF
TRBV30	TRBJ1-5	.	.	TGTGCCTGGAGTGTAACTGAAAATCAGCCCCAGCATTTT	CAWSVTENQPQHF
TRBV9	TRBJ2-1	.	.	TGTGCCAGCAGCGTAGTCGGGCTAGCGAGCTACAATGAGCAGTTCTTC	CASSVVGLASYNEQFF
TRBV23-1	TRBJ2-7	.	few	TGCGCCAGCAGTCAATCAGTCGCACAGGGCTCCTACGAGCAGTACTTC	CASSQSVAQGSYEQYF
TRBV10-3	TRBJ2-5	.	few	TGTGCCATCGGCCAGCAAAATGGGGAAGAGACCCAGTACTTC	CAIGQQNGEETQYF
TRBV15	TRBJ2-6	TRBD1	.	TGTGCCACCAGCAGAGAGACAGGGCGCTCTGGGGCCAACGTCCTGACTTTC	CATSRETGRSGANVLTF
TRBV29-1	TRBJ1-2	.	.	TGCAGCGTTGCTACCGGACAGCACTATGGCTACACCTTC	CSVATGQHYGYTF
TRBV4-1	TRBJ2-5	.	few	TGCGCCAGCAGCCAACCTACAGGTGGGCGGTCCGCGAAGACCCAGTACTTC	CASSQPTGGRSAKTQYF
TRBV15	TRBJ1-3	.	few	TGTGCCACCAGCAGAGTAATGTCGGGGACCTCTGGAAACACCATATATTTT	CATSRVMSGTSGNTIYF
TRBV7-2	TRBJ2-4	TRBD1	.	TGTGCCAGCAGCTTATTAACAGGGGAAAACATTCAGTACTTC	CASSLLTGENIQYF
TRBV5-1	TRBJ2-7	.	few	TGCGCCAGCAGCCGCCCGCCGGGACTTTCCTACGAGCAGTACTTC	CASSRPPGLSYEQYF
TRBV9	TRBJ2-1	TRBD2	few	TGTGCCAGCAGCGTACTGGCGGGGGCCTACAATGAGCAGTTCTTC	CASSVLAGAYNEQFF
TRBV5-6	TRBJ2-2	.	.	TGTGCCAGCAGCTTGGACAGGGTTGGCGGGGAGCTGTTTTTT	CASSLDRVGGELFF
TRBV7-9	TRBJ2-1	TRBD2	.	TGTGCCAGCAGCTTATACCTAGCGGCCAACAATGAGCAGTTCTTC	CASSLYLAANNEQFF
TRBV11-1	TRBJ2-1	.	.	TGTGCCAGCAGCTTCCGTGCAAGCAATGAGCAGTTCTTC	CASSFRASNEQFF
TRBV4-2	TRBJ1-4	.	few	TGTGCCAGCAGCCAGGTGTCGGATGAAAAACTGTTTTTT	CASSQVSDEKLFF
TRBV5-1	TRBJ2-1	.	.	TGCGCCAGCAGCACACCGGACACAGTCTACAATGAGCAGTTCTTC	CASSTPDTVYNEQFF
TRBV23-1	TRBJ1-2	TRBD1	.	TGCGCCAGCAGTTTAGAGACAGGGCCCGGGGTCGACTATGGCTACACCTTC	CASSLETGPGVDYGYTF
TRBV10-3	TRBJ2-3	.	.	TGTGCCACCAGCGTCGGGGCGGGTAGCACAGATACGCAGTATTTT	CATSVGAGSTDTQYF
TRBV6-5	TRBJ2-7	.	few	TGTGCCTCTCGAGCTGGCAAGGGGAACGAGCAGTACTTC	CASRAGKGNEQYF
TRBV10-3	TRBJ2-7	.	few	TGTGCCATCAGTGGTACAGGGCACGAGCAGTACTTC	CAISGTGHEQYF